Reported below is one TCR beta chain. The sample is drawn from a study of blood T cell repertoires in COVID-19. Study context: T cells, B-cell-depleted T cells, or PBMCs supplied cDNA or gDNA.

The method was immunoSEQ multiplex PCR; TCRdb's version includes in-frame clones alone and lacks a portion of them. In the table there are 100,000 to 150,000 clones, approximately 83% of which are singletons. CDR3 length: 13 amino acids. The J segment lost 3 bases and the V segment lost 3 bases, leaving 1 base of the junction unmatched. CDR1 is LGHNA, CDR2 YSLEER, per germline. V is TRBV4-3 and J is TRBJ2-5; 7 positions match TRBD2. This sequence originates from a man aged 80 or over with active or convalescent COVID-19. Sequencing was carried out using peripheral blood. Here the CDR3 DNA reads TGCGCCAGCAGCCAGGGGGGGGAAGAGACCCAGTACTTC. Protein sequence: CASSQGGEETQYF.